This T cell receptor (beta chain) was documented in a study of T cells in Graves' hyperthyroidism and ophthalmopathy. Regarding the study as a whole: Stable hyperthyroidism and ophthalmopathy were separated using 13 V-J signatures. Most clonotypes expanded in thyroid above 0.001 were likewise present in blood.

This clonotype was seen many times. Its cognate antigen is unknown. For ophthalmopathy patients, the Clinical Activity Score was at least 3 and the NOSPECS grade at least 4; duration was under 3 months. From RNA transcripts, TCR beta CDR3 regions were amplified. First-round RT-PCR with HTBI primers amplified the TCR CDR3 region. TCRdb re-derived calls from the multiplex PCR reads in MiXCR, one entry per CDR3 protein. The sample includes around 360,000 distinct CDR3 sequences, 13% to 15% of them seen just once. The CDR3 consists of 15 residues. Germline V CDR1 and CDR2: MDHEN, SYDVKM. Trimming cost V 5 bases and J 5 bases; bases outside gene matches: 5.

The sample taken for sequencing was blood. This receptor was taken from an older woman with Graves' ophthalmopathy. This chain connects TRBV28 to TRBJ1-4, with TRBD1 identical over 10 bases. The CDR3, as DNA: TGTGCCAGCAGTCCAGGACAGGGGGGGAATGAAAAACTGTTTTTT. It translates to CASSPGQGGNEKLFF.